This TCR beta chain was sequenced for a study of cytomegalovirus exposure and HLA in healthy donors. Notes on the study in general: Cytomegalovirus-associated TCR beta chains were listed, numbering under 200. In a later analysis, first-cohort TCR clusters were found to tend to co-occur in the 120 or so validation repertoires.

Only in-frame clones appear in the TCRdb table, and some are missing; sequencing was by immunoSEQ multiplex PCR. The sample lists about 130,000 clones; 89% were seen once. Unmatched junction bases numbered 9, after V lost 6 bases and J lost 4 bases. Germline CDR1 MNHNS, CDR2 SASEGT. CDR3 length: 15 amino acids. A note on this clone: The antigen is undetermined.

While the first cohort had 600 to 800 subjects, the donors belonged to the separate validation cohort of about 130 subjects. This rearrangement joins TRBV6-1 to TRBJ2-3; 8 bases are a match to TRBD1. This sequence was found in a woman under 30 in good health and CMV-seronegative. The sample was PBMCs. The CDR3 sequence: CASSSQGVSPDTQYF. The CDR3 bases are TGTGCCAGCAGCTCACAGGGGGTTAGCCCAGATACGCAGTATTTT.